One sample yielded the 26 T cell receptor beta chains listed below, sequenced in a study of blood T cells in healthy people across ages. Then a second PCR, running roughly 7 to 12 cycles, was carried out with a sample-barcoded 5' primer and a J-beta primer mix. MiXCR, applied by TCRdb to the 5' RACE reads, yields one record per CDR3 protein. Of more than 1,000,000 distinct CDR3 sequences in the sample, approximately 26% are singletons; the top ten hold approximately 0.79%. This sample also belongs to another study, concerning T cells of mothers and their children.

The sample consisted of blood. The receptors here all came from a girl aged 2-10 years in good health.

The rearrangement joins TRBV6-2 or TRBV6-3 to TRBJ2-5; the match to TRBD2 covers 8 bases. CDR1 is MNHEY, CDR2 SVGEGT, per germline. V lost 10 bases, J lost 1 base, and 26 bases stayed unmatched. This CDR3 region has 20 residues. CDR3 in amino acids: CATDPTGLAGHLRSQETQYF. The CDR3 DNA reads TGTGCCACCGACCCAACCGGACTAGCCGGCCACCTTAGGTCCCAAGAGACCCAGTACTTC.

The V gene is TRBV20-1, the J gene TRBJ2-4; D possibly corresponds to TRBD2 (5 bases). CDR1 DFQATT and CDR2 SNEGSKA come from the germline V gene (reference sequence). Trimming took off 1 base at V and 6 bases at J, with 13 bases between the two ends. This CDR3 has 14 amino acids. This CDR3 is CSARATGVANIQYF. CDR3 nucleotides: TGCAGTGCTAGAGCCACCGGGGTGGCAAACATTCAGTACTTC.

This clonotype has more than one count but fewer than ten. The chain couples TRBV4-2 to TRBJ2-3, with TRBD1 as a possible D gene (6 bases). The germline V gene has CDR1 LGHNA and CDR2 YNFKEQ. Between the trimmed V and J ends, which lost 0 bases and 4 bases, there was a span of 14 bases. The CDR3 covers 16 residues. The chain's CDR3 is CASSQEGGNYADTQYF. The CDR3 DNA is TGTGCCAGCAGCCAAGAAGGGGGTAATTACGCAGATACGCAGTATTTT.

This clonotype turned up a few times. The J gene is TRBJ2-7, the V gene TRBV12-3 or TRBV12-4; D not certain. There are 13 residues in the CDR3. Trimming pared 3 bases from V and 2 bases from J, leaving 8 bases between. The CDR3 DNA sequence: TGTGCCAGCAGTTTTAGCAGCGCCTACGAGCAGTACTTC. Its translation: CASSFSSAYEQYF.

The chain links TRBV28 to TRBJ2-1; D may be TRBD2 (7 bases). V was cut by 6 bases and J by 0 bases, with 12 bases left in between. Germline CDR1 and CDR2: MDHEN and SYDVKM. The CDR3 has 15 amino acids. For the CDR3, the DNA is TGTGCCAGCAGCGGGGGGCTTAGCTCCTACAATGAGCAGTTCTTC. Residues: CASSGGLSSYNEQFF.

The V and J genes are TRBV29-1 and TRBJ1-1, with D tentatively TRBD1 (6 bases). V lost 3 bases to trimming and J lost 0 bases, with 14 bases between them. The germline V gene encodes CDR1 SQVTM and CDR2 ANQGSEA. The CDR3 consists of 15 residues. CDR3 nucleotide sequence: TGCAGCGTTGAGACTCGACAGGCTATGAACACTGAAGCTTTCTTT. Encoded protein: CSVETRQAMNTEAFF.

This clonotype was recorded a few times. The V call is TRBV7-6, the J call TRBJ1-5; 8 bases map to TRBD1. With 5 bases clipped from V and 4 bases from J, the junction kept 4 bases outside the gene matches. The CDR3 extends over 14 amino acids. Germline V lookup: CDR1 SGHVS, CDR2 FNYEAQ. The CDR3: CASSQTGDNQPQHF. In nucleotides, the CDR3 is TGTGCCAGCAGCCAGACAGGGGATAATCAGCCCCAGCATTTT.

This clonotype was seen more than once but under ten times. CDR3 sequence reads: CASSDPRREDGYTF. CDR3 nucleotide sequence: TGTGCCAGCAGTGACCCCCGCAGGGAGGATGGCTACACCTTC. The V and J genes are TRBV25-1 and TRBJ1-2; D is possibly TRBD1 (5 bases). With 3 bases removed from V and 6 bases from J, the gap between germline ends came to 14 bases. Germline V gives CDR1 MGHDK, CDR2 SYGVNS. The CDR3 runs 14 residues.

The chain recombines TRBV7-9 with TRBJ2-7; D perhaps matches TRBD2 (6 bases). Between the trimmed V and J ends, which lost 7 bases and 5 bases, there was a span of 21 bases. CDR3 length: 15 residues. The germline gives CDR1 SEHNR, CDR2 FQNEAQ (reference sequence). The DNA of the CDR3 is TGTGCCAGCACCGTACCTACGGGAGTTCCCCACGAGCAGTACTTC. Translating gives CASTVPTGVPHEQYF.

This clonotype was picked up a small number of times. The rearrangement links TRBV12-3 or TRBV12-4 to TRBJ1-2; no reliable D call. The CDR3 spans 11 residues. Trimming removed 7 bases from V and 10 bases from J, with 13 bases in between. CDR3 bases: TGTGCCAGCACCATGGACCGATACTACACCTTC. This codes for CASTMDRYYTF.

This clonotype was seen a handful of times. The chain joins TRBV5-1 to TRBJ2-3, with 12 bases aligning to TRBD2. This CDR3 contains 17 residues. Losses at the gene ends were 0 bases for V and 8 bases for J; bases not matched to a gene: 10. Per germline, CDR1 SGHRS and CDR2 YFSETQ. CDR3 DNA: TGCGCCAGCAGCTTGGTCGCTAGCGGGGGGGCAGCAGGTACGCAGTATTTT. It translates to CASSLVASGGAAGTQYF. Variable domain in full (rest from reference TRBV5-1 and TRBJ2-3): KAGVTQTPRYLIKTRGQQVTLSCSPISGHRSVSWYQQTPGQGLQFLFEYFSETQRNKGNFPGRFSGRQFSNSRSEMNVSTLELGDSALYLCASSLVASGGAAGTQYFGPGTRLTVL.

This chain uses TRBV20-1 with TRBJ2-5; D is possibly TRBD2 (6 bases). The CDR3 consists of 13 residues. Trimming stripped 6 bases from V and 2 bases from J, with 13 bases between. In germline, CDR1 is DFQATT, CDR2 SNEGSKA (reference sequence). CDR3 DNA: TGCAGTGCACCACTAGCACCTCAAGAGACCCAGTACTTC. Protein: CSAPLAPQETQYF.

Only a few counts were recorded for this clonotype. The chain is built from TRBV6-6 and TRBJ2-5; 11 bases agree with TRBD2. The germline V gene encodes CDR1 MNHNY and CDR2 SVGAGI (reference sequence). The CDR3 has 13 amino acids. The V gene end was trimmed by 7 bases and the J gene end by 5 bases; junction bases not matched to a gene: 3. The CDR3 DNA reads TGTGCCAGCATCCCTAGCGGGGGGGAGACCCAGTACTTC. Amino acids: CASIPSGGETQYF.

The chain combines TRBV10-3 with TRBJ1-1, with 10 bases lining up with TRBD1. The CDR3 runs to 17 residues. J lost 2 bases, V lost 4 bases, and 10 bases had no gene match. Germline CDR1 reads ENHRY; CDR2 reads SYGVKD. For the CDR3, the DNA is TGTGCCATCAGTGGGTCCCCGGGACAGGGGACAAACACTGAAGCTTTCTTT. Translation gives CAISGSPGQGTNTEAFF.

This clonotype occurred a few times. The chain joins TRBV29-1 to TRBJ2-1; possible D gene TRBD2, 5 bases. The assigned J gene may be wrong: the sequence end matches TRBJ2-7 better. CDR1 is SQVTM and CDR2 is ANQGSEA in the germline V gene. The CDR3 has 12 amino acids. The CDR3: CSVARRSGEQYF. The CDR3 region has the DNA TGCAGCGTTGCTCGGCGGTCGGGGGAGCAGTACTTC.

Only a few counts were recorded for this clonotype. V usage is TRBV5-1 and J usage is TRBJ2-5, with TRBD2 identical over 7 bases. The better agreement between TRBJ2-1 and the DNA end casts doubt on the J call. Germline values: CDR1 SGHRS, CDR2 YFSETQ. The CDR3 extends over 14 amino acids. The CDR3 sequence is CASSWASGDNEQFF. The CDR3 nucleotides are TGCGCCAGCAGCTGGGCTAGCGGAGACAATGAGCAGTTCTTC.

CDR3 sequence: CSAVPTGYEQYF. CDR3 DNA sequence: TGCAGTGCTGTACCGACAGGGTACGAGCAGTACTTC. V is TRBV20-1 and J is TRBJ2-5, with TRBD1 matching over 7 bases. The J call is in doubt because the DNA end fits TRBJ2-7 better. This CDR3 is 12 amino acids long. Germline CDR1 and CDR2: DFQATT and SNEGSKA (reference sequence).

This clonotype was detected once. The rearrangement joins TRBV28 to TRBJ1-2, with unresolved D. The V end was cut by 6 bases, the J end by 6 bases, with 20 bases between. The CDR3 has 15 amino acids. CDR1 and CDR2 from the germline V gene are MDHEN and SYDVKM. CDR3 in amino acids: CASSLRIAGYHGYTF. The CDR3 DNA follows: TGTGCCAGCAGCTTGAGAATCGCGGGATATCATGGCTACACCTTC.

This chain uses TRBV6-6 with TRBJ1-5; no reliable D call. The CDR3 length is 13 residues. The germline V and J ends were trimmed by 6 bases and 5 bases, with 11 bases remaining between them. CDR1 and CDR2 (germline): MNHNY, SVGAGI (reference sequence). CDR3 in amino acids: CASRDPGDQPQHF. The CDR3 DNA reads TGTGCCAGCAGGGATCCCGGGGATCAGCCCCAGCATTTT.

The CDR3 DNA sequence: TGCAGTGCTAGAGATGGGGACAGGGGAATAAATGAAAAACTGTTTTTT. This encodes CSARDGDRGINEKLFF. The J gene is TRBJ1-4, the V gene TRBV20-1; TRBD1 matches at 10 bases. Unmatched junction bases numbered 6, after V lost 0 bases and J lost 5 bases. The germline V gene has CDR1 DFQATT and CDR2 SNEGSKA (reference sequence). The CDR3 sequence is 16 residues long.

The chain has TRBV7-2 and TRBJ1-2; 8 nucleotides match TRBD1. Per germline, CDR1 SGHTA and CDR2 FQGNSA. The length of the CDR3 is 14 residues. After removal of 7 bases from V and 7 bases from J, the junction contained 11 bases not matched to a gene. The CDR3 loop is CASITGGAFGGYTF. In nucleotides, the CDR3 is TGTGCCAGCATCACAGGGGGGGCGTTCGGTGGCTACACCTTC.

This CDR3 reads CASSLNSKGRGLSSYEQYF. In nucleotides, the CDR3 is TGTGCCAGCAGCTTAAACTCAAAAGGGCGGGGATTGAGCTCCTACGAGCAGTACTTC. The V call is TRBV7-2, the J call TRBJ2-7, with a tentative D call TRBD2 (6 bases). V shed 2 bases and J shed 0 bases, with 23 bases lying between them. The CDR3 extends over 19 amino acids. The germline CDR1 and CDR2 sequences are SGHTA and FQGNSA. Full variable domain (missing parts from reference TRBV7-2 and TRBJ2-7): GAGVSQSPSNKVTEKGKDVELRCDPISGHTALYWYRQSLGQGLEFLIYFQGNSAPDKSGLPSDRFSAERTGGSVSTLTIQRTQQEDSAVYLCASSLNSKGRGLSSYEQYFGPGTRLTVT.

For this clonotype: Likely a read error: the CDR3 ends without its conserved phenylalanine or tryptophan. The chain links TRBV18 to TRBJ1-2; D perhaps matches TRBD1 (5 bases). V lost 3 bases to trimming and J lost 5 bases, with 16 bases between them. Germline V lookup: CDR1 KGHSH, CDR2 LQKENI. This CDR3 contains 15 residues. CDR3 nucleotides: TGTGCCAGCTCACCGGCGGATGCGAGGGGATATGGCTACACCTTA. It encodes CASSPADARGYGYTL.

Ten or more counts support this clonotype. This chain joins TRBV11-2 and TRBJ2-7, with 8 nucleotides matching TRBD2. Per the germline V gene, CDR1 is SGHAT and CDR2 is FQNNGV. Trimming removed 1 base from V and 2 bases from J; junction bases left unmatched: 4. This CDR3 region has 15 residues. The CDR3 DNA reads as TGTGCCAGCAGCTTAGGTAGCGGGACTCCCTACGAGCAGTACTTC. It specifies CASSLGSGTPYEQYF.

This clonotype showed up just a few times. The chain couples TRBV6-5 to TRBJ1-4; tentative D call: TRBD1 (6 bases). The CDR3 is 15 residues long. Germline V CDR1 and CDR2: MNHEY, SVGAGI. Trimming took off 5 bases at V and 2 bases at J, with 12 bases between the two ends. CDR3 DNA sequence: TGTGCCAGCAGTACGGGGGCAGGGACTAATGAAAAACTGTTTTTT. As protein: CASSTGAGTNEKLFF.

The V gene is TRBV24-1, the J gene TRBJ1-1; 7 bases fit TRBD1. Trimming at V came to 7 bases and at J to 5 bases, leaving 12 bases not matched to a gene. The CDR3 has 15 amino acids. Per germline, CDR1 KGHDR and CDR2 SFDVKD. CDR3: CATSTPIDRATEAFF. The CDR3 DNA reads TGTGCCACCAGCACCCCAATCGACAGGGCTACTGAAGCTTTCTTT.